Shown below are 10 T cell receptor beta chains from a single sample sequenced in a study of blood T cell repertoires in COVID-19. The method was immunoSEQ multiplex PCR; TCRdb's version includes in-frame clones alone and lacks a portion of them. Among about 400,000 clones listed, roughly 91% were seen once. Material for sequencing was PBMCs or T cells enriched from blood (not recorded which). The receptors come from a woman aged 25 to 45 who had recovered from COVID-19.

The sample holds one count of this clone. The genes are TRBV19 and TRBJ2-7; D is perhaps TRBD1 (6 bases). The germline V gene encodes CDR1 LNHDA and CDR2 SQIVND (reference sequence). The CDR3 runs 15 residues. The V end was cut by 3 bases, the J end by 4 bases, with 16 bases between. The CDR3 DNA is TGTGCCAGTAGTATTGCCCCGGGACAAAAATACGAGCAGTACTTC. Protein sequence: CASSIAPGQKYEQYF.

CDR3 sequence (DNA): TGCGCCAGCAGCCCGTTTCTGAGCTTTGGTGATTTTCCCTATGGCTACACCTTC. This translates into CASSPFLSFGDFPYGYTF. This chain uses TRBV4-1 with TRBJ1-2; D ambiguous. Trimming took 4 bases from V and 4 from J, leaving 25 bases between them. This CDR3 has 18 residues. Looked up from germline, CDR1 is MGHRA and CDR2 is YSYEKL.

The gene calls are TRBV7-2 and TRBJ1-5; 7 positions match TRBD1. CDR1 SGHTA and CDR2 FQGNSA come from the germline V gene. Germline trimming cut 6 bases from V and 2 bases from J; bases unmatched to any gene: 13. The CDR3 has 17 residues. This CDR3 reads CASSLGQGGSGNQPQHF. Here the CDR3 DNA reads TGTGCCAGCAGTCTAGGGCAGGGGGGAAGCGGCAATCAGCCCCAGCATTTT. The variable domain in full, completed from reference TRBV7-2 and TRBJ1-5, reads GAGVSQSPSNKVTEKGKDVELRCDPISGHTALYWYRQSLGQGLEFLIYFQGNSAPDKSGLPSDRFSAERTGGSVSTLTIQRTQQEDSAVYLCASSLGQGGSGNQPQHFGDGTRLSIL.

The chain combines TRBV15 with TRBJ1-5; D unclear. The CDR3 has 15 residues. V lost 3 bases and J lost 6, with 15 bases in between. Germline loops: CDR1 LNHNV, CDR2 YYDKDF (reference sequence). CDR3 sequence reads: CATSSDLGRSQPQHF. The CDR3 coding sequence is TGTGCCACCAGCAGCGACTTGGGGAGGAGTCAGCCCCAGCATTTT. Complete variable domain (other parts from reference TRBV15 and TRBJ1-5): DAMVIQNPRYQVTQFGKPVTLSCSQTLNHNVMYWYQQKSSQAPKLLFHYYDKDFNNEADTPDNFQSRRPNTSFCFLDIRSPGLGDTAMYLCATSSDLGRSQPQHFGDGTRLSIL.

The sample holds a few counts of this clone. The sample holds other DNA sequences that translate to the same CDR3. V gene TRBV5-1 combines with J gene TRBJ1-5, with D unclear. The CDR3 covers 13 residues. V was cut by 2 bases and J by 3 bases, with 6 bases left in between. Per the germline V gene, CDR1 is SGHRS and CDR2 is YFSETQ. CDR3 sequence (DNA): TGCGCCAGCAGCTTAGCCACCAATCAGCCCCAGCATTTT. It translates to CASSLATNQPQHF.

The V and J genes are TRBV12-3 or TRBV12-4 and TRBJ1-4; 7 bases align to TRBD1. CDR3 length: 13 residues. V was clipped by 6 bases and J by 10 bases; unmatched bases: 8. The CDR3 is CASSADREVKLFF. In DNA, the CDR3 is TGTGCCAGCAGCGCTGACAGGGAGGTAAAACTGTTTTTT.

CDR3: CASSSRTGGWNEKLFF. The CDR3 DNA reads as TGTGCCAGCAGCTCCCGGACAGGGGGATGGAATGAAAAACTGTTTTTT. This sequence joins TRBV7-2 and TRBJ1-4; TRBD1 aligns across 10 bases. Germline values: CDR1 SGHTA, CDR2 FQGNSA. The CDR3 sequence is 16 residues long. The trim removed 4 bases at V and 5 bases at J, leaving 7 bases unmatched.

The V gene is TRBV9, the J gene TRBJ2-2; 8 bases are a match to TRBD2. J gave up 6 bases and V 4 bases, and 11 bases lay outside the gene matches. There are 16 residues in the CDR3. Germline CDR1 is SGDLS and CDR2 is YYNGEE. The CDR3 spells CASSPRGSGTAGELFF. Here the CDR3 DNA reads TGTGCCAGCAGCCCTCGGGGTAGCGGGACTGCCGGGGAGCTGTTTTTT. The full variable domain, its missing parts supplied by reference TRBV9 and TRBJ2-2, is DSGVTQTPKHLITATGQRVTLRCSPRSGDLSVYWYQQSLDQGLQFLIQYYNGEERAKGNILERFSAQQFPDLHSELNLSSLELGDSALYFCASSPRGSGTAGELFFGEGSRLTVL.

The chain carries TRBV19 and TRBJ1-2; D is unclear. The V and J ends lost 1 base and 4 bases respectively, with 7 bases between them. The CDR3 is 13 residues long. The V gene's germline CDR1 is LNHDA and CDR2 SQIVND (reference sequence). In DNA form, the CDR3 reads TGTGCCAGTAGTATAGGGCAGATCTATGGCTACACCTTC. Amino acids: CASSIGQIYGYTF. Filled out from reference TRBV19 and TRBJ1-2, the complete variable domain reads DGGITQSPKYLFRKEGQNVTLSCEQNLNHDAMYWYRQDPGQGLRLIYYSQIVNDFQKGDIAEGYSVSREKKESFPLTVTSAQKNPTAFYLCASSIGQIYGYTFGSGTRLTVV.

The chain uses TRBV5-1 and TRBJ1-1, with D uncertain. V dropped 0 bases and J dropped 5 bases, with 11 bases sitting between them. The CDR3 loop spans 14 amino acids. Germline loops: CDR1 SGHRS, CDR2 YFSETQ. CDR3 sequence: CASSLAARRTEAFF. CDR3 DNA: TGCGCCAGCAGCTTGGCCGCTAGGAGGACTGAAGCTTTCTTT. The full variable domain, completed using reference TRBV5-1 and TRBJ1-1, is KAGVTQTPRYLIKTRGQQVTLSCSPISGHRSVSWYQQTPGQGLQFLFEYFSETQRNKGNFPGRFSGRQFSNSRSEMNVSTLELGDSALYLCASSLAARRTEAFFGQGTRLTVV.